The clone carrying this T cell receptor beta chain has at least ten counts. What it recognizes is unknown. The record originates from a study of T cell repertoires in cytomegalovirus infection. Turning to the study itself: Public signatures in TCR beta pointed to CMV infection and matching HLA type. Points from the study as a whole: What dominated the ex vivo response were HLA-C-restricted CMV-specific TCR beta clonotypes. Public TCR beta family frequency separated CMV-and-HLA carriers, including in an independent cohort.

TCRdb passed the reads through MiXCR, listing each CDR3 protein once. The sample consists of 200,000 to 300,000 distinct CDR3 sequences, 6% to 8% of them appearing once. Germline CDR1 reads MNHEY; CDR2 reads SVGEGT. The CDR3 spans 15 residues. The ends were cut back, 8 bases at V and 0 bases at J, with 14 bases in the middle. Specimen: PBMCs. The chain is built from TRBV6-2 or TRBV6-3 and TRBJ2-1, with D tentatively TRBD1 or TRBD2 (5 bases each). The TCR originated in a human donor in good health (CMV status not recorded). Some clones in this sample may be carry-over from other donors' samples. The chain's CDR3 is CASSKGSSSYNEQFF. The CDR3 DNA sequence: TGTGCCAGCTCAAAGGGGAGTAGCTCCTACAATGAGCAGTTCTTC.